One sample yielded the 26 T cell receptor beta chains listed below, sequenced in a study of PD-L1 blockade in urothelial cancer. The time point denotes: peripheral blood 6 weeks after treatment start. Sequencing used immunoSEQ multiplex PCR; TCRdb keeps in-frame clones, though not all of them. The sample consists of just over 35,000 clones, approximately 80% of them appearing once. The sequenced sample was PBMCs, obtained around atezolizumab (anti-PD-L1) treatment. The receptors were gathered from a man in his forties or fifties with urothelial cancer.

The chain is built from TRBV27 and TRBJ1-5; D gene uncertain. V lost 5 bases and J lost 6, with 11 bases in between. CDR3 length: 13 amino acids. CDR1 and CDR2 from the germline V gene are MNHEY and SMNVEV (reference sequence). The DNA of the CDR3 is TGTGCCAGCAGTCAAGGGCGGGGTCAGCCCCAGCATTTT. This codes for CASSQGRGQPQHF.

This rearrangement joins TRBV11-2 to TRBJ2-1, with TRBD2 matching 9 bases. CDR1 and CDR2 (germline): SGHAT, FQNNGV. The CDR3 has 18 amino acids. The junction had 11 bases not matched to a gene; V was cut back by 4 bases and J by 1 base. The CDR3 sequence: CASSSRGGSGSSYNEQFF. The CDR3 DNA reads as TGTGCCAGCAGCTCCCGGGGGGGTAGCGGGAGTTCCTACAATGAGCAGTTCTTC.

This clone was counted a single time. A read error may produce the germline difference seen at one junction end. The chain is built from TRBV6-6 and TRBJ1-1, with 8 positions matching TRBD1. CDR1 is MNHNY and CDR2 is SVGAGI in the germline V gene (reference sequence). The CDR3 loop spans 12 amino acids. In DNA form, the CDR3 reads TGTGCCAGCAGTTACGAGGACAGGGCAGCGACGTTT. Translation gives CASSYEDRAATF.

The V and J genes are TRBV30 and TRBJ1-3, with 12 bases matching TRBD1. V lost 8 bases, J lost 0 bases, and 17 bases stayed unmatched. The CDR3 has 19 amino acids. Germline V gene sequence: CDR1 GTSNPN, CDR2 SVGIG (reference sequence). CDR3 region: CAGTRDRGRKDYSGNTIYF. In DNA form, the CDR3 reads TGTGCCGGAACCCGGGACAGGGGGCGCAAAGATTACTCTGGAAACACCATATATTTT.

In nucleotides, the CDR3 is TGTGCCAGCAGCTTAGGGAGCCCGGGAAGGGGGGCCAACGTCCTGACTTTC. Encoded protein: CASSLGSPGRGANVLTF. The chain has TRBV11-2 and TRBJ2-6, with TRBD2 as a possible D gene (5 bases). V lost 1 base and J lost 4, with 14 bases in between. CDR1 and CDR2 (germline): SGHAT, FQNNGV. The CDR3 runs 17 residues.

The chain uses TRBV14 and TRBJ1-1; D is undetermined. V lost 3 bases and J 4 bases, leaving 9 bases between the germline ends. CDR1 and CDR2 from the germline V gene are SGHDN and FVKESK. The CDR3 extends over 13 amino acids. The CDR3 spells CASSQQSGTEAFF. The DNA of the CDR3 is TGTGCCAGCAGCCAGCAATCAGGCACTGAAGCTTTCTTT.

The chain combines TRBV1 with TRBJ2-1; TRBD2 was called by the table and not checked on the DNA. TRBV1 is a pseudogene locus. The CDR3 contains 10 residues. This chain's CDR3 is CTSSRREQFF. DNA of the CDR3: TGCACCAGCAGCCGTCGTGAGCAGTTCTTC.

The V gene is TRBV9, the J gene TRBJ1-1; a weak D match, TRBD1 (6 bases). The CDR3 has 12 residues. V dropped 4 bases and J dropped 10 bases, with 14 bases sitting between them. Germline CDR1 SGDLS, CDR2 YYNGEE. Written as DNA, the CDR3 is TGTGCCAGCAGCCGGGACATTGGGGTAGCTTTCTTT. It translates to CASSRDIGVAFF. Drawing the rest from reference TRBV9 and TRBJ1-1, the complete variable domain is DSGVTQTPKHLITATGQRVTLRCSPRSGDLSVYWYQQSLDQGLQFLIQYYNGEERAKGNILERFSAQQFPDLHSELNLSSLELGDSALYFCASSRDIGVAFFGQGTRLTVV.

This chain joins TRBV28 and TRBJ1-4; TRBD1 matches at 7 bases. CDR3 size: 14 residues. The V gene's germline CDR1 is MDHEN and CDR2 SYDVKM. V dropped 2 bases and J dropped 6; count of bases not matched to a gene: 3. In DNA, the CDR3 is TGTGCCAGCAGTTTAAGGGGGCGGGATGAAAAACTGTTTTTT. Translating gives CASSLRGRDEKLFF.

This clone has more than one count but fewer than ten. The chain has TRBV7-9 and TRBJ2-1, with 7 bases lining up with TRBD2. The CDR3 consists of 13 residues. CDR1 is SEHNR and CDR2 is FQNEAQ in the germline V gene (reference sequence). After removal of 5 bases from V and 6 bases from J, the junction contained 4 bases not matched to a gene. The CDR3 loop reads CASSPGGGNEQFF. CDR3 nucleotides: TGTGCCAGCAGCCCGGGGGGAGGCAATGAGCAGTTCTTC.

The chain is built from TRBV19 and TRBJ1-1; 9 bases map to TRBD1. Germline V CDR1 and CDR2: LNHDA, SQIVND (reference sequence). The V and J ends lost 8 bases and 1 base, in that order; junction bases with no gene match: 5. The CDR3 contains 14 residues. The CDR3: CASPPGQGNTEAFF. The CDR3, as DNA: TGTGCCAGTCCTCCGGGACAGGGGAACACTGAAGCTTTCTTT.

This clone was observed a single time. V and J are TRBV11-2 and TRBJ2-7, with a tentative D call TRBD2 (5 bases). Trimming stripped 1 base from V and 2 bases from J, with 9 bases between. Germline V lookup: CDR1 SGHAT, CDR2 FQNNGV. This CDR3 is built from 14 residues. CDR3 nucleotide sequence: TGTGCCAGCAGCTTAGGGTCTAGCCCCTACGAGCAGTACTTC. Translating gives CASSLGSSPYEQYF.

The V call is TRBV5-4, the J call TRBJ2-7, with TRBD2 matching 13 bases. This CDR3 is 15 amino acids long. Trimming removed 0 bases from V and 5 bases from J; junction bases left unmatched: 2. The V gene's germline CDR1 is SGHNT and CDR2 YYREEE (reference sequence). CDR3 in amino acids: CASSLAGLAGDEQYF. DNA for the CDR3: TGTGCCAGCAGCTTGGCCGGACTAGCGGGAGACGAGCAGTACTTC. Using reference TRBV5-4 and TRBJ2-7 for the parts outside the CDR3, the full variable domain is ETGVTQSPTHLIKTRGQQVTLRCSSQSGHNTVSWYQQALGQGPQFIFQYYREEENGRGNFPPRFSGLQFPNYSSELNVNALELDDSALYLCASSLAGLAGDEQYFGPGTRLTVT.

V usage is TRBV28 and J usage is TRBJ2-5, with D perhaps matching TRBD2 (7 bases). Trimming took off 7 bases at V and 1 base at J, with 22 bases between the two ends. There are 17 residues in the CDR3. Germline V lookup: CDR1 MDHEN, CDR2 SYDVKM. The CDR3 protein is CASTPRGRALLQETQYF. As DNA, the CDR3 is TGTGCCAGCACCCCTAGGGGGAGGGCCCTTCTCCAAGAGACCCAGTACTTC.

The chain uses TRBV27 and TRBJ2-3, with unresolved D. The germline CDR1 and CDR2 sequences are MNHEY and SMNVEV (reference sequence). The CDR3 runs to 11 residues. V was cut by 5 bases and J by 6 bases, with 6 bases left in between. The CDR3 here is CASSAGDTQYF. The CDR3 DNA sequence: TGTGCCAGCAGTGCAGGTGATACGCAGTATTTT.

This chain connects TRBV9 to TRBJ2-3, with a possible D match to TRBD1 (6 bases). The V end lost 3 bases, the J end lost 0 bases, and 11 bases lay between the germline ends. The CDR3 has 15 amino acids. Germline values: CDR1 SGDLS, CDR2 YYNGEE. The CDR3 bases are TGTGCCAGCAGCGGGACAGCTACTAGCACAGATACGCAGTATTTT. Protein: CASSGTATSTDTQYF.

The chain couples TRBV19 to TRBJ1-1, with D perhaps matching TRBD1 (5 bases). The ends were cut back, 3 bases at V and 8 bases at J, with 16 bases in the middle. Germline-derived CDR1 and CDR2 are LNHDA and SQIVND (reference sequence). This CDR3 contains 14 residues. CDR3 residues: CASSILLRQREAFF. The CDR3 DNA follows: TGTGCCAGTAGTATTCTTCTGAGACAGCGCGAAGCTTTCTTT.

The rearrangement uses TRBV7-9 and TRBJ2-2; 8 bases align to TRBD1. Germline values: CDR1 SEHNR, CDR2 FQNEAQ (reference sequence). V shed 2 bases and J 6 bases; nucleotides not matched to a gene: 5. This CDR3 is built from 15 residues. The chain's CDR3 is CASSLPGQAAGELFF. CDR3 nucleotides: TGTGCCAGCAGCTTACCGGGACAGGCGGCCGGGGAGCTGTTTTTT.

This clone showed up just once. The rearrangement uses TRBV19 and TRBJ1-5; 7 positions match TRBD1. This CDR3 comprises 14 residues. V lost 5 bases, J lost 2 bases, and 3 bases stayed unmatched. CDR1 is LNHDA, CDR2 SQIVND, per germline (reference sequence). CDR3 sequence: CASSATGGNQPQHF. The CDR3 nucleotides are TGTGCCAGTAGTGCCACAGGGGGCAATCAGCCCCAGCATTTT.

This clone was observed a few times. The CDR3 region is CASSFRGDTGELFF. The CDR3 bases are TGTGCCAGCAGCTTCAGGGGGGACACCGGGGAGCTGTTTTTT. This chain uses TRBV6-6 with TRBJ2-2; a weak D match, TRBD1 (7 bases). The CDR3 extends over 14 amino acids. Germline CDR1 and CDR2: MNHNY and SVGAGI (reference sequence). The V end was cut by 6 bases, the J end by 3 bases, with 11 bases between.

This clone was counted a single time. This rearrangement joins TRBV21-1 to TRBJ2-7; the table's TRBD2 call for D was not verified on the DNA. TRBV21-1 is recorded as a pseudogene. This CDR3 has 12 amino acids. CDR3 loop: CASSKTGGEQYF. CDR3 DNA sequence: TGTGCCAGCAGCAAAACGGGGGGCGAGCAGTACTTC.

The chain recombines TRBV2 with TRBJ1-2, with D possibly matching TRBD1 (5 bases). Germline V CDR1 and CDR2: SNHLY, FYNNEI. This CDR3 has 16 amino acids. V was clipped by 2 bases and J by 0 bases, with 13 bases between them. The CDR3 sequence is CASSEQLMGPNYGYTF. CDR3 in DNA: TGTGCCAGCAGTGAACAGCTTATGGGGCCTAACTATGGCTACACCTTC.

This clone was detected only a few times. This rearrangement joins TRBV5-8 to TRBJ1-1; no reliable D call. The ends were cut back, 4 bases at V and 5 bases at J, with 12 bases in the middle. Germline loops: CDR1 SGHTS, CDR2 YDEGEE. The CDR3 is 13 amino acids. The CDR3 reads CASSPSLWTEAFF. In nucleotides, the CDR3 is TGTGCCAGCAGCCCAAGCTTGTGGACTGAAGCTTTCTTT.

This chain links TRBV19 with TRBJ1-1; 7 bases match TRBD1. J gave up 2 bases and V 10 bases, and 7 bases lay outside the gene matches. The germline CDR1 and CDR2 sequences are LNHDA and SQIVND (reference sequence). This CDR3 is built from 13 residues. CDR3 amino acids: CATRDRYNTEAFF. The CDR3 nucleotides read TGTGCCACCAGGGACAGATACAACACTGAAGCTTTCTTT.

This CDR3 reads CASSLALTSYGYTF. The CDR3, as DNA: TGTGCCAGCAGTTTGGCCCTCACCTCCTATGGCTACACCTTC. This rearrangement joins TRBV28 to TRBJ1-2; D ambiguous. The CDR3 runs to 14 residues. The germline V gene has CDR1 MDHEN and CDR2 SYDVKM. V shed 3 bases and J shed 4 bases, with 12 bases lying between them.

This clone showed up just once. The chain couples TRBV19 to TRBJ1-5; D gene ambiguous. CDR3 length: 12 residues. Between the trimmed V and J ends, which lost 10 bases and 2 bases, there was a span of 9 bases. Germline V CDR1 and CDR2: LNHDA, SQIVND (reference sequence). In nucleotides, the CDR3 is TGTGCCACTATACCCGGCAATCAGCCCCAGCATTTT. Protein: CATIPGNQPQHF.